These T cell receptor beta chains were read from a single sample in a study of blood T cells in healthy people across ages. One entry per CDR3 protein results from TCRdb running MiXCR on the 5' RACE reads. Among almost 1 million distinct CDR3 sequences listed, roughly half were seen once. Sequenced material: blood. Source of these receptors: a woman aged 60-75 years in good health. CDR3s include the opening cysteine and the closing phenylalanine or tryptophan. A D gene is named only where the DNA matches it firmly. Size values are once, few and many counts, or a class for expanded clones, and some rows have none.

>TRBV20-1|few|TRBD2|TRBJ2-7
CSARDGTTYEQYF
TGCAGTGCTAGAGACGGGACTACCTACGAGCAGTACTTC
>TRBV2|-|-|TRBJ1-5
CASSEIRLYSNQPQHF
TGTGCCAGCAGTGAAATCCGTTTGTATAGCAATCAGCCCCAGCATTTT
>TRBV3-1|-|-|TRBJ2-2
CASSLSTVGEVHGELFF
TGTGCCAGCAGCCTTTCCACGGTTGGGGAGGTTCACGGGGAGCTGTTTTTT
>TRBV21-1|-|-|TRBJ2-3
CASSKVGAGPLGDTQYF
TGTGCCAGCAGCAAGGTGGGGGCGGGACCCCTTGGAGATACGCAGTATTTT
>TRBV28|few|-|TRBJ1-1
CASSLLRREAFF
TGTGCCAGCAGTTTATTACGCAGAGAAGCTTTCTTT
>TRBV4-2|-|-|TRBJ1-4
CASSQAIRGAFEKLFF
TGTGCCAGCAGCCAAGCAATCAGGGGCGCCTTTGAAAAACTGTTTTTT
>TRBV30|many|-|TRBJ2-3
CAWMGQRVTDTQYF
TGTGCCTGGATGGGCCAGCGGGTCACAGATACGCAGTATTTT
>TRBV3-1|few|TRBD2|TRBJ2-1
CASSRRLAGSGSYNEQFF
TGTGCCAGCAGTCGGCGGCTAGCGGGATCGGGGTCCTACAATGAGCAGTTCTTC
>TRBV6-1|-|TRBD2|TRBJ2-3
CASRTRTSDTQYF
TGTGCCAGTAGGACTAGAACATCAGATACGCAGTATTTT
>TRBV4-1|-|-|TRBJ2-3
CASSHVADTQYF
TGCGCCAGCAGCCATGTGGCAGATACGCAGTATTTT
>TRBV4-2|-|-|TRBJ1-1
CASSQDGAGAQEAFF
TGTGCCAGCAGCCAAGATGGGGCTGGGGCCCAAGAAGCTTTCTTT
>TRBV7-2|-|TRBD1|TRBJ2-5
CASSPGDRMTGTQYF
TGTGCCAGCAGTCCTGGGGACAGGATGACGGGGACCCAGTACTTC
>TRBV25-1|few|-|TRBJ1-1
CASSLGGGSEAFF
TGTGCCAGCAGTTTAGGGGGGGGGAGTGAAGCTTTCTTT
>TRBV20-1|-|-|TRBJ2-7
CSAREPLGTRNYEQYF
TGCAGTGCTAGAGAACCTTTAGGGACCCGAAACTACGAGCAGTACTTC
>TRBV24-1|few|-|TRBJ2-6
CATKGGSGANVLTF
TGTGCCACCAAGGGGGGTTCTGGGGCCAACGTCCTGACTTTC
>TRBV29-1|-|-|TRBJ1-2
CSARDRGARGYTF
TGCAGCGCCCGTGACCGGGGGGCGCGTGGCTACACCTTC
>TRBV4-2|few|TRBD2|TRBJ2-7
CASSQDSSGGAYEQYF
TGTGCCAGCAGCCAAGATTCTAGCGGAGGGGCCTACGAGCAGTACTTC
>TRBV4-1|-|TRBD1|TRBJ2-5
CASSHHGTGLETQYF
TGCGCCAGCAGCCACCACGGGACAGGGTTAGAGACCCAGTACTTC
>TRBV28|-|TRBD2|TRBJ2-5
CASSLYQLTSEAETQYF
TGTGCCAGCAGTTTATACCAGCTAACTAGCGAGGCGGAGACCCAGTACTTC
>TRBV24-1|-|-|TRBJ2-3
CATSDSRVGTPESTDTQYF
TGTGCCACCAGTGATAGTAGGGTTGGTACTCCGGAGAGCACAGATACGCAGTATTTT
>TRBV5-1|few|-|TRBJ2-7
CASSSGTDYEQYF
TGCGCCAGCAGCTCTGGCACCGACTACGAGCAGTACTTC
>TRBV19|-|TRBD1|TRBJ2-2
CASLSTGQGDPGELFF
TGTGCCAGCCTAAGTACGGGACAGGGGGATCCCGGGGAGCTGTTTTTT
>TRBV29-1|-|TRBD1|TRBJ1-4
CSVGGTGTEKLFF
TGCAGCGTTGGAGGGACAGGGACTGAAAAACTGTTTTTT
>TRBV6-6|-|TRBD1|TRBJ2-7
CASSYSGQGASYEQYF
TGTGCCAGCAGTTACTCCGGACAGGGGGCGTCCTACGAGCAGTACTTC
>TRBV6-1|-|-|TRBJ2-3
CASTPQTSTDTQYF
TGTGCCAGCACCCCGCAGACAAGCACAGATACGCAGTATTTT
>TRBV4-3|few|TRBD1|TRBJ2-3
CASSQESGQGDTQYF
TGCGCCAGCAGCCAAGAGTCGGGACAGGGCGATACGCAGTATTTT
>TRBV30|-|TRBD2|TRBJ2-3
CAWSRGGGGDTQYF
TGTGCCTGGAGTCGTGGCGGGGGAGGGGATACGCAGTATTTT
>TRBV7-9|-|TRBD2|TRBJ2-5
CASSRSGGLQETQYF
TGTGCCAGCAGCAGGAGCGGGGGACTCCAAGAGACCCAGTACTTC
>TRBV7-6|-|-|TRBJ2-7
CASSLKGGYNEQYF
TGTGCCAGCAGCTTAAAGGGGGGTTACAATGAGCAGTACTTC
>TRBV29-1|-|-|TRBJ2-2
CSTDGQLSGGELFF
TGCAGCACAGACGGACAGCTGTCTGGGGGGGAGCTGTTTTTT
>TRBV11-2|-|TRBD1|TRBJ2-6
CASSTRQGAGANVLTF
TGTGCCAGCAGCACCCGACAGGGGGCTGGGGCCAACGTCCTGACTTTC
>TRBV2|-|-|TRBJ1-6
CAGGGRSYNSPLHF
TGTGCCGGGGGGGGGCGCTCCTATAATTCACCCCTCCACTTT
>TRBV4-2|few|TRBD2|TRBJ2-3
CASSHAGGRTDTQYF
TGTGCCAGCAGCCACGCGGGAGGGCGCACAGATACGCAGTATTTT
>TRBV27|-|TRBD2|TRBJ2-4
CASSNLAAGGKNIQYF
TGTGCCAGCAGTAATCTAGCGGCCGGGGGCAAAAACATTCAGTACTTC
>TRBV20-1|-|-|TRBJ1-2
CSAHVRDASYYGYTF
TGCAGTGCACATGTAAGGGACGCCTCATACTATGGCTATACCTTC
>TRBV29-1|-|-|TRBJ2-5
CSVVTSVGQETQYF
TGCAGCGTTGTGACCAGCGTAGGTCAAGAGACCCAGTACTTC
>TRBV28|few|-|TRBJ2-5
CASRRAAKETQYF
TGTGCCAGCCGGAGGGCAGCTAAAGAGACCCAGTACTTC
>TRBV6-1|-|-|TRBJ2-7
CASSEGGPYERYF
TGTGCCAGCAGTGAAGGGGGACCTTACGAGCGGTACTTC
>TRBV29-1|-|-|TRBJ1-4
CSVRQTEKLFF
TGCAGCGTCAGGCAGACGGAAAAACTGTTTTTT
>TRBV5-1|-|-|TRBJ2-7
CASSLWGLDEDEQYF
TGCGCCAGCAGCTTGTGGGGCCTCGACGAAGACGAGCAGTACTTC
>TRBV20-1|-|-|TRBJ1-2
CSASAGLHSRSGYTF
TGCAGTGCTAGTGCAGGCCTTCATTCTAGGAGTGGCTACACCTTC
>TRBV12-3/TRBV12-4|many|-|TRBJ2-7
CASSLVQDYEQYF
TGTGCCAGCAGCTTAGTACAGGACTACGAGCAGTACTTC
>TRBV28|-|TRBD1|TRBJ2-7
CASSKDRVENEQYF
TGTGCCAGCAGCAAGGACAGGGTCGAGAACGAGCAGTACTTC
>TRBV18|once|-|TRBJ2-3
CASSPLGRKGTQYF
TGTGCCAGCTCACCGCTTGGACGAAAGGGTACGCAGTATTTT
>TRBV11-2|-|-|TRBJ1-2
CASRRPGKGYGYTF
TGTGCCAGCCGCCGGCCGGGCAAAGGCTATGGCTACACCTTC
>TRBV30|-|-|TRBJ2-7
CAWSNGGAHGNEQYF
TGTGCCTGGAGTAACGGGGGAGCCCACGGGAACGAGCAGTACTTC
>TRBV7-9|-|-|TRBJ2-3
CASSLAQGPRTQYF
TGTGCCAGCAGCTTAGCGCAGGGGCCGCGAACGCAGTATTTT
>TRBV7-2|-|-|TRBJ1-2
CASSPPRGWQGYTF
TGTGCCAGCAGCCCCCCCCGAGGGTGGCAGGGCTACACCTTC
>TRBV18|-|-|TRBJ2-7
CASSLLAGNEQYF
TGTGCCAGCTCACTCCTTGCAGGGAACGAGCAGTACTTC
>TRBV6-2/TRBV6-3|-|-|TRBJ2-3
CASSDPGSGIDTQYF
TGTGCCAGCAGTGATCCGGGCTCAGGGATAGATACGCAGTATTTT
>TRBV20-1|-|TRBD2|TRBJ2-4
CSASPTSGGNIQYF
TGCAGTGCTAGCCCGACTAGCGGCGGGAACATTCAGTACTTC
>TRBV14|-|-|TRBJ2-2
CASSQGLRTGELFF
TGTGCCAGCAGCCAGGGTCTCCGTACCGGGGAGCTGTTTTTT
>TRBV5-5|-|TRBD1|TRBJ2-7
CASSAGDSSYNEQYF
TGTGCCAGCAGCGCAGGGGACAGCTCCTACAATGAGCAGTACTTC